The next 12 T cell receptor beta chains were all read from a single sample in a study of cytomegalovirus exposure and HLA in healthy donors. 13 Jbeta primers and 60 Vbeta primers were used for the PCR. Generated by immunoSEQ multiplex PCR, the TCRdb table keeps only in-frame clones and is missing some. The table lists 150,000 to 200,000 clones, around three quarters of them singletons. Material for sequencing was PBMCs. The receptors shown here come from a woman in her forties or fifties in good health and CMV-seronegative.

The chain recombines TRBV4-1 with TRBJ2-7, with 9 bases that match TRBD1. This CDR3 spans 15 amino acids. CDR1 MGHRA and CDR2 YSYEKL come from the germline V gene. V lost 3 bases to trimming and J lost 3 bases; unmatched junction nucleotides: 6. CDR3 amino acids: CASSQTGGSHYEQYF. CDR3 nucleotides: TGCGCCAGCAGCCAGACAGGGGGGTCCCACTACGAGCAGTACTTC.

J is TRBJ2-1 and V is TRBV28, with 7 bases identical to TRBD1. The germline V gene encodes CDR1 MDHEN and CDR2 SYDVKM. This CDR3 contains 15 residues. The J segment lost 6 bases and the V segment lost 6 bases, leaving 11 bases of the junction unmatched. For the CDR3, the DNA is TGTGCCAGCAGCCAAGGGGGCTCAAAAATCAATGAGCAGTTCTTC. Its protein product is CASSQGGSKINEQFF.

The V call is TRBV6-6, the J call TRBJ2-1; D remains unclear. CDR3 size: 14 residues. Germline V gives CDR1 MNHNY, CDR2 SVGAGI (reference sequence). The V end was cut by 2 bases, the J end by 2 bases, with 7 bases between. The CDR3 sequence: CASSYEAPYNEQFF. CDR3 DNA: TGTGCCAGCAGTTACGAGGCACCCTACAATGAGCAGTTCTTC.

This clone was counted between two and nine times. The rearrangement joins TRBV10-3 to TRBJ2-7; 14 nucleotides align to TRBD2. J gave up 7 bases and V 5 bases, and 7 bases lay outside the gene matches. The CDR3 is 15 amino acids. The germline V gene encodes CDR1 ENHRY and CDR2 SYGVKD. This CDR3 reads CAISKTSGGVGEQYF. The CDR3 DNA reads TGTGCCATCAGTAAGACTAGCGGGGGGGTAGGGGAGCAGTACTTC.

The chain is built from TRBV9 and TRBJ1-5; no reliable D call. The CDR3 totals 14 residues. V gave up 3 bases and J gave up 7 bases, with 14 bases separating them. Germline V gene lookup returns CDR1 SGDLS and CDR2 YYNGEE. This chain's CDR3 is CASSAGGRNQPQHF. As DNA, the CDR3 is TGTGCCAGCAGCGCGGGTGGGAGGAACCAGCCCCAGCATTTT.

This clone has a single count. The J gene is TRBJ1-1, the V gene TRBV6-1; 7 nucleotides match TRBD1. The CDR3 contains 18 residues. Trimming at V came to 3 bases and at J to 4 bases, leaving 17 bases not matched to a gene. Germline V CDR1 and CDR2: MNHNS, SASEGT. The CDR3 sequence is CASSDEGQPAAWGTEAFF. The CDR3 region has the DNA TGTGCCAGCAGTGACGAGGGACAGCCCGCAGCTTGGGGCACTGAAGCTTTCTTT.

In this sample, this clone turned up a few times. J is TRBJ2-5 and V is TRBV18, with D possibly being TRBD1 (6 bases). Germline values: CDR1 KGHSH, CDR2 LQKENI. The length of the CDR3 is 13 residues. V shed 5 bases and J shed 5 bases, with 12 bases lying between them. CDR3 residues: CASSSQGGETQYF. The CDR3 DNA sequence: TGTGCCAGCTCATCACAGGGCGGGGAGACCCAGTACTTC.

The chain recombines TRBV2 with TRBJ2-7, with 12 bases identical to TRBD1. CDR1 and CDR2 from the germline V gene are SNHLY and FYNNEI. CDR3 length: 16 residues. V lost 2 bases to trimming and J lost 2 bases; unmatched junction nucleotides: 4. CDR3 residues: CASSEPGQGAPYEQYF. The CDR3 nucleotides read TGTGCCAGCAGTGAACCGGGACAGGGGGCACCCTACGAGCAGTACTTC.

The chain carries TRBV4-1 and TRBJ2-5, with D maybe TRBD1 (6 bases). The CDR3 covers 14 residues. Trimming pared 4 bases from V and 4 bases from J, leaving 13 bases between. CDR1 and CDR2 from the germline V gene are MGHRA and YSYEKL. DNA of the CDR3: TGCGCCAGCAGCCCGGAACCAGGGGTAGAGACCCAGTACTTC. It specifies CASSPEPGVETQYF.

CDR3 protein: CASSGPGQGSRAFF. In DNA form, the CDR3 reads TGTGCCAGCTCAGGGCCGGGACAGGGGTCGAGAGCTTTCTTT. The V call is TRBV18, the J call TRBJ1-1, with TRBD1 identical over 10 bases. Trimming at V came to 5 bases and at J to 10 bases, leaving 10 bases not matched to a gene. This CDR3 has 14 residues. Germline values: CDR1 KGHSH, CDR2 LQKENI.

The genes are TRBV7-9 and TRBJ2-7; D possibly corresponds to TRBD1 (6 bases). The CDR3 loop spans 16 amino acids. V lost 5 bases to trimming and J lost 0 bases, with 17 bases between them. The germline CDR1 and CDR2 sequences are SEHNR and FQNEAQ (reference sequence). The CDR3 nucleotides are TGTGCCAGCAGCCGAGCTCGGGACATCCTCTCCTACGAGCAGTACTTC. Translated, it gives CASSRARDILSYEQYF.

The CDR3 region is CASSLVRSSYEQYF. In nucleotides, the CDR3 is TGTGCCAGCAGCTTAGTCAGGTCTTCCTACGAGCAGTACTTC. The chain couples TRBV11-2 to TRBJ2-7; no firm D call. The length of the CDR3 is 14 residues. V lost 1 base to trimming and J lost 1 base, with 8 bases between them. Germline V gene sequence: CDR1 SGHAT, CDR2 FQNNGV. The whole variable domain, filled in from reference TRBV11-2 and TRBJ2-7, reads EAGVAQSPRYKIIEKRQSVAFWCNPISGHATLYWYQQILGQGPKLLIQFQNNGVVDDSQLPKDRFSAERLKGVDSTLKIQPAKLEDSAVYLCASSLVRSSYEQYFGPGTRLTVT.